Shown below are 30 T cell receptor beta chains from a single sample sequenced in a study of T-cell memory formation after mild COVID-19. A single record per CDR3 protein comes from TCRdb applying MiXCR to the 5' RACE reads. The sample records 120,000 or so distinct CDR3 sequences, roughly 15% being singletons. Sequenced input: PBMCs or a T cell subset sorted from them (not recorded which). These receptors all come from an adult woman who had mild COVID-19 (a few samples of this study predate the infection). Cell type and time point are not known.

The chain carries TRBV27 and TRBJ2-5; D is perhaps TRBD2 (6 bases). The CDR3 totals 15 residues. The germline gives CDR1 MNHEY, CDR2 SMNVEV (reference sequence). V lost 5 bases to trimming and J lost 5 bases, with 18 bases between them. The CDR3 loop reads CASSPGLGWIETQYF. CDR3 bases: TGTGCCAGCAGTCCGGGACTCGGTTGGATTGAGACCCAGTACTTC.

This clonotype has only a few counts. The rearrangement joins TRBV27 to TRBJ1-5; D possibly corresponds to TRBD1 (5 bases). V dropped 5 bases and J dropped 0 bases, with 14 bases sitting between them. The germline gives CDR1 MNHEY, CDR2 SMNVEV (reference sequence). This CDR3 has 16 residues. The CDR3 is CASSMEGTLSNQPQHF. In DNA, the CDR3 is TGTGCCAGCAGTATGGAGGGGACCCTTAGCAATCAGCCCCAGCATTTT.

This chain links TRBV7-9 with TRBJ1-1, with D perhaps TRBD1 (6 bases). The CDR3 totals 15 residues. V dropped 5 bases and J dropped 0 bases, with 13 bases sitting between them. The germline CDR1 and CDR2 sequences are SEHNR and FQNEAQ (reference sequence). This CDR3 reads CASSTRQVLNTEAFF. The DNA for the CDR3 is TGTGCCAGCAGCACCCGACAGGTGCTGAACACTGAAGCTTTCTTT. Based on the CDR3 plus reference TRBV7-9 and TRBJ1-1, the full variable domain is DTGVSQNPRHKITKRGQNVTFRCDPISEHNRLYWYRQTLGQGPEFLTYFQNEAQLEKSRLLSDRFSAERPKGSFSTLEIQRTEQGDSAMYLCASSTRQVLNTEAFFGQGTRLTVV.

This clonotype was found a few times. The gene calls are TRBV7-2 and TRBJ2-3; D may be TRBD2 (6 bases). V lost 5 bases, J lost 1 base, and 13 bases lay in between. Germline V gives CDR1 SGHTA, CDR2 FQGNSA. CDR3 size: 15 residues. CDR3 loop: CASSPLGGGTDTQYF. In DNA form, the CDR3 reads TGTGCCAGCAGCCCGCTGGGGGGAGGCACAGATACGCAGTATTTT.

V gene TRBV5-5 combines with J gene TRBJ1-3; TRBD1 might be the D (5 bases). Germline V gene data show CDR1 as SGHKS and CDR2 as YYEKEE (reference sequence). The CDR3 loop spans 16 amino acids. The V and J ends lost 3 bases and 0 bases respectively, with 13 bases between them. The CDR3 DNA reads as TGTGCCAGCAGCTCTTCCAGGGTGAGCTCTGGAAACACCATATATTTT. Translating gives CASSSSRVSSGNTIYF. Full variable domain (missing parts from reference TRBV5-5 and TRBJ1-3): DAGVTQSPTHLIKTRGQQVTLRCSPISGHKSVSWYQQVLGQGPQFIFQYYEKEERGRGNFPDRFSARQFPNYSSELNVNALLLGDSALYLCASSSSRVSSGNTIYFGEGSWLTVV.

This rearrangement joins TRBV11-2 to TRBJ2-1; the D gene is possibly TRBD2 (5 bases). CDR1 and CDR2 (germline): SGHAT, FQNNGV. This CDR3 is built from 16 residues. The V and J ends lost 6 bases and 0 bases respectively, with 15 bases between them. In nucleotides, the CDR3 is TGTGCCAGCAGTAGCTTAACGGGGAGCTCCTACAATGAGCAGTTCTTC. Translation gives CASSSLTGSSYNEQFF.

This clonotype was observed many times. V gene TRBV29-1 combines with J gene TRBJ2-5; 10 nucleotides line up with TRBD2. V lost 1 base and J lost 2; bases outside the gene matches: 1. Germline V gene sequence: CDR1 SQVTM, CDR2 ANQGSEA. This CDR3 is 14 amino acids long. The DNA of the CDR3 is TGCAGCGTTGAAGTACTAGCGGGACAAGAGACCCAGTACTTC. This encodes CSVEVLAGQETQYF.

This clonotype was detected a few times. V is TRBV5-1 and J is TRBJ1-1; D unresolved. The ends were cut back, 0 bases at V and 7 bases at J, with 10 bases in the middle. CDR3 length: 13 amino acids. Germline V gene data show CDR1 as SGHRS and CDR2 as YFSETQ. Here the CDR3 DNA reads TGCGCCAGCAGCTTGGGCCCCGACCTTGAAGCTTTCTTT. Translation: CASSLGPDLEAFF.

The rearrangement joins TRBV4-2 to TRBJ2-7; 10 nucleotides align to TRBD2. The J segment lost 0 bases and the V segment lost 5 bases, leaving 10 bases of the junction unmatched. Germline CDR1 LGHNA, CDR2 YNFKEQ. This CDR3 has 17 amino acids. The CDR3 coding sequence is TGTGCCAGCAGCATAGCCGTTAGCGGGAGGAGCTCCTACGAGCAGTACTTC. Protein product: CASSIAVSGRSSYEQYF.

This clonotype was counted a single time. The chain recombines TRBV9 with TRBJ1-5, with 11 bases matching TRBD1. This CDR3 region has 15 residues. Germline V CDR1 and CDR2: SGDLS, YYNGEE. V trimming: 5 bases; J trimming: 5 bases; junction bases outside the gene matches: 6. CDR3 in amino acids: CASSVGQGVDQPQHF. The CDR3 DNA reads as TGTGCCAGCAGTGTGGGACAGGGGGTTGATCAGCCCCAGCATTTT.

This clonotype has ten or more counts. The chain is built from TRBV5-1 and TRBJ2-7; no definite D call. Trimming shortened V by 3 bases and J by 0 bases, and 7 bases separated the two germline ends. CDR3 length equals 13 residues. The germline CDR1 and CDR2 sequences are SGHRS and YFSETQ. The CDR3 is CASSSGDSYEQYF. The CDR3 DNA reads as TGCGCCAGCAGCTCTGGGGACTCCTACGAGCAGTACTTC.

The V and J genes are TRBV18 and TRBJ2-3, with TRBD2 matching over 14 bases. This CDR3 spans 16 amino acids. Per germline, CDR1 KGHSH and CDR2 LQKENI. V lost 3 bases to trimming and J lost 3 bases; unmatched junction nucleotides: 2. CDR3 region: CASSPGLAGETDTQYF. CDR3 DNA: TGTGCCAGCTCACCGGGACTAGCGGGAGAGACAGATACGCAGTATTTT.

The chain has TRBV29-1 and TRBJ1-2; no reliable D call. V was clipped by 3 bases and J by 1 base, with 9 bases between them. Germline values: CDR1 SQVTM, CDR2 ANQGSEA. The CDR3 contains 13 residues. The CDR3 protein is CSVDSGYNYGYTF. The CDR3 DNA reads as TGCAGCGTTGACAGTGGATATAACTATGGCTACACCTTC.

In this sample, this clonotype turned up a few times. This chain links TRBV7-2 with TRBJ2-2, with 7 bases matching TRBD2. Looked up from germline, CDR1 is SGHTA and CDR2 is FQGNSA. CDR3 length: 14 residues. V lost 8 bases, J lost 5 bases, and 8 bases stayed unmatched. The CDR3 loop reads CASPPGLKTGELFF. In DNA form, the CDR3 reads TGTGCCAGCCCCCCGGGACTAAAGACCGGGGAGCTGTTTTTT.

This clonotype came up a few times. This chain connects TRBV7-2 to TRBJ1-5; D is unresolved. The germline V gene encodes CDR1 SGHTA and CDR2 FQGNSA. Trimming removed 1 base from V and 7 bases from J, with 8 bases in between. The length of the CDR3 is 13 residues. The DNA of the CDR3 is TGTGCCAGCAGCTTAGTCGCAAGGCAGCCCCAGCATTTT. It codes for CASSLVARQPQHF. Combining the CDR3 with reference TRBV7-2 and TRBJ1-5 gives the whole variable domain GAGVSQSPSNKVTEKGKDVELRCDPISGHTALYWYRQSLGQGLEFLIYFQGNSAPDKSGLPSDRFSAERTGGSVSTLTIQRTQQEDSAVYLCASSLVARQPQHFGDGTRLSIL.

This sequence joins TRBV9 and TRBJ2-1; D possibly uses TRBD1 or TRBD2 (5 bases each). CDR1 and CDR2 (germline): SGDLS, YYNGEE. Trimming pared 0 bases from V and 7 bases from J, leaving 20 bases between. This CDR3 contains 17 residues. The CDR3 here is CASSVDSTGRSFNEQFF. In nucleotides, the CDR3 is TGTGCCAGCAGCGTAGATTCTACGGGGCGATCCTTTAATGAGCAGTTCTTC.

V gene TRBV30 combines with J gene TRBJ2-7, with 7 nucleotides matching TRBD2. J was trimmed by 6 bases and V by 0 bases; bases with no gene match: 11. This CDR3 is built from 15 residues. Germline CDR1 reads GTSNPN; CDR2 reads SVGIG (reference sequence). CDR3 in amino acids: CAWSVLASGPSEQYF. The CDR3 nucleotides are TGTGCCTGGAGTGTACTGGCTAGCGGACCTAGCGAGCAGTACTTC.

The rearrangement links TRBV5-1 to TRBJ2-3, with 12 bases that match TRBD2. The CDR3 consists of 15 residues. V lost 3 bases and J lost 4; bases outside the gene matches: 3. Germline values: CDR1 SGHRS, CDR2 YFSETQ. This CDR3 is CASSWTSGDSDTQYF. The CDR3 region has the DNA TGCGCCAGCAGCTGGACTAGCGGGGACTCAGATACGCAGTATTTT.

For this clonotype: An end of the junction does not agree with germline; a read error may underlie this. The V and J genes are TRBV7-2 and TRBJ2-7, with 11 bases matching TRBD2. The CDR3 is 14 residues long. The V gene's germline CDR1 is SGHTA and CDR2 FQGNSA. The CDR3: CASRLVAGGPEQYF. The DNA of the CDR3 is TGTGCCAGCAGATTAGTAGCGGGAGGGCCCGAGCAGTACTTC.

This clonotype was seen a handful of times. This rearrangement joins TRBV25-1 to TRBJ2-3; D is perhaps TRBD2 (5 bases). The V end lost 3 bases, the J end lost 1 base, and 11 bases lay between the germline ends. CDR3 size: 15 residues. From germline, CDR1 is MGHDK and CDR2 SYGVNS. The CDR3 coding sequence is TGTGCCAGCAGTGACAGCGGAAAAGGCACAGATACGCAGTATTTT. Amino acid sequence: CASSDSGKGTDTQYF. Together with reference TRBV25-1 and TRBJ2-3, the CDR3 gives the full variable domain: EADIYQTPRYLVIGTGKKITLECSQTMGHDKMYWYQQDPGMELHLIHYSYGVNSTEKGDLSSESTVSRIRTEHFPLTLESARPSHTSQYLCASSDSGKGTDTQYFGPGTRLTVL.

This clonotype was observed a handful of times. A junction boundary mismatches the germline segment, possibly from a read error. This rearrangement joins TRBV7-7 to TRBJ2-2; 7 bases line up with TRBD1. Germline V gene data show CDR1 as SSHAT and CDR2 as FNYEAQ (reference sequence). This CDR3 spans 15 amino acids. The CDR3 protein is CASSTIQGPTGELFF. CDR3 nucleotide sequence: TGTGCTAGCAGCACCATACAGGGGCCCACCGGGGAGCTGTTTTTT.

Many counts were recorded for this clonotype. The rearrangement links TRBV6-2 or TRBV6-3 to TRBJ2-1; TRBD2 aligns across 7 bases. The CDR3 length is 17 residues. The V segment lost 0 bases and the J segment 10 bases; nucleotides outside the gene matches: 15. CDR1 is MNHEY and CDR2 is SVGEGT in the germline V gene. The CDR3 loop reads CASSYSIGRPHNGEQFF. CDR3 sequence (DNA): TGTGCCAGCAGTTACTCGATCGGGAGGCCTCACAATGGGGAGCAGTTCTTC.

This sequence joins TRBV7-6 and TRBJ2-7; 7 bases fit TRBD2. Germline V gene sequence: CDR1 SGHVS, CDR2 FNYEAQ. CDR3 size: 15 residues. With 0 bases clipped from V and 5 bases from J, the junction kept 7 bases outside the gene matches. CDR3 coding DNA: TGTGCCAGCAGCTTAGCGGGGCAGGGAGGGGACGAGCAGTACTTC. Amino acid sequence: CASSLAGQGGDEQYF.

The table lists this clonotype with a few counts. The V gene is TRBV7-3, the J gene TRBJ2-7, with D possibly being TRBD1 or TRBD2 (5 bases each). V lost 8 bases and J lost 6, with 14 bases in between. This CDR3 spans 12 amino acids. Germline V gene lookup returns CDR1 SGHTA and CDR2 FQGTGA. The CDR3 protein is CASRDGGSEQYF. CDR3 sequence (DNA): TGTGCCAGCCGGGACGGCGGGTCCGAGCAGTACTTC. Full variable domain (missing parts from reference TRBV7-3 and TRBJ2-7): GAGVSQTPSNKVTEKGKYVELRCDPISGHTALYWYRQSLGQGPEFLIYFQGTGAADDSGLPNDRFFAVRPEGSVSTLKIQRTERGDSAVYLCASRDGGSEQYFGPGTRLTVT.

This clonotype appeared a few times. This chain connects TRBV20-1 to TRBJ2-5, with TRBD1 matching over 8 bases. This CDR3 contains 15 residues. Germline CDR1 DFQATT, CDR2 SNEGSKA (reference sequence). J was trimmed by 5 bases and V by 5 bases; bases with no gene match: 13. The DNA for the CDR3 is TGCAGTGCTGATTTAATCAGGGGGCGAGGGGAGACCCAGTACTTC. Translation gives CSADLIRGRGETQYF.

This clonotype was recorded a few times. The J gene is TRBJ2-1, the V gene TRBV7-9; D is unclear. CDR3 length equals 13 residues. Germline values: CDR1 SEHNR, CDR2 FQNEAQ (reference sequence). V was shortened by 5 bases and J by 8 bases, with 13 bases between the two germline ends. Here the CDR3 DNA reads TGTGCCAGCAGCCCCCCAGTGGTGGATGAGCAGTTCTTC. The encoded protein is CASSPPVVDEQFF.

The V and J genes are TRBV7-6 and TRBJ2-2; the match to TRBD2 covers 11 bases. V dropped 2 bases and J dropped 5; count of bases not matched to a gene: 7. This CDR3 contains 17 residues. Germline CDR1 SGHVS, CDR2 FNYEAQ. Here the CDR3 reads CASSLSPGLAETGELFF. The CDR3 nucleotides are TGTGCCAGCAGCTTAAGTCCGGGACTAGCGGAAACCGGGGAGCTGTTTTTT.

This clonotype was detected a few times. V usage is TRBV7-6 and J usage is TRBJ2-1; a weak D match, TRBD1 (6 bases). This CDR3 has 15 residues. Trimming removed 1 base from V and 7 bases from J, with 14 bases in between. Germline CDR1 reads SGHVS; CDR2 reads FNYEAQ. The CDR3 spells CASSLVTGYVNEQFF. CDR3 coding DNA: TGTGCCAGCAGCTTAGTAACAGGGTATGTGAATGAGCAGTTCTTC.

V is TRBV11-1 and J is TRBJ2-2; 7 bases line up with TRBD2. There are 13 residues in the CDR3. Germline V lookup: CDR1 SGHAT, CDR2 FQDESV (reference sequence). V lost 5 bases, J lost 6 bases, and 3 bases stayed unmatched. CDR3 in DNA: TGTGCCAGCAGCCCCCTAGCGGCCGGGGAGCTGTTTTTT. Protein sequence: CASSPLAAGELFF. The variable domain in full, with the rest retrieved from reference TRBV11-1 and TRBJ2-2, is EAEVAQSPRYKITEKSQAVAFWCDPISGHATLYWYRQILGQGPELLVQFQDESVVDDSQLPKDRFSAERLKGVDSTLKIQPAELGDSAMYLCASSPLAAGELFFGEGSRLTVL.

The chain uses TRBV18 and TRBJ2-2; the match to TRBD1 covers 10 bases. V trimming: 9 bases; J trimming: 5 bases; junction bases outside the gene matches: 9. This CDR3 is built from 15 residues. The germline V gene has CDR1 KGHSH and CDR2 LQKENI. Here the CDR3 DNA reads TGTGCCAGATCGCCGGGACAGGGGAGGACCGGGGAGCTGTTTTTT. Protein product: CARSPGQGRTGELFF.